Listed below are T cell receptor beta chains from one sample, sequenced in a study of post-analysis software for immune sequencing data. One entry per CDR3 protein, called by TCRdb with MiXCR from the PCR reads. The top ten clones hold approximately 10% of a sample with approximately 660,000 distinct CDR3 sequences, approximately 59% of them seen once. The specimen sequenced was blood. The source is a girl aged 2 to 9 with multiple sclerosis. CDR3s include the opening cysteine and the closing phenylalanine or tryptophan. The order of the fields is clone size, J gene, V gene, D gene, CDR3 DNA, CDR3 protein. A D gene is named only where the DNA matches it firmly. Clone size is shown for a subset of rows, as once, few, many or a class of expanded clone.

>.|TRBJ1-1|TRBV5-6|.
TGTGCCAGCAGCCCACAGGGACGGGTAAAAGCTTTCTTT
CASSPQGRVKAFF
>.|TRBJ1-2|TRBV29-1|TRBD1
TGCAGCGTAGGACAGGGAGGGAGCGGTGGCTACACCTTC
CSVGQGGSGGYTF
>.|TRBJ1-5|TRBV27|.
TGTGCCAGCAGTTTGGAAGTCAACGGACAGCAGCATTTT
CASSLEVNGQQHF
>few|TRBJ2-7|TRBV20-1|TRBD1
TGCAGTGCTAGAAGTGCACAGGGGGTCGTCGAGCAGTACTTC
CSARSAQGVVEQYF
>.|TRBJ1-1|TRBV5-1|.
TGCGCCAGCAGCTTCACAGGAAAAGGGGACACTGAAGCTTTCTTT
CASSFTGKGDTEAFF
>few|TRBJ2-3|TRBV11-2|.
TGTGCCAGCAGCGGTCGGACTTCTGGCGGTACAGATACGCAGTATTTT
CASSGRTSGGTDTQYF
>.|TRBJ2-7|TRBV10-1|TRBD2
TGCGCCAGCAGTGTAACTAGCGCCTACGAGCAGTACTTC
CASSVTSAYEQYF
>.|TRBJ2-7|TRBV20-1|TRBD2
TGCAGTGCCCGCATAGCGGGCGAGCAGTACTTC
CSARIAGEQYF
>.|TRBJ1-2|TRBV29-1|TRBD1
TGCAGCGTTGGGACCGGGACAGACACTGGCTACACCTTC
CSVGTGTDTGYTF
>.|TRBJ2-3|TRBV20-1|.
TGCAGTGCTAGATCCCACGCGGACCCCTCCACAGATACGCAGTATTTT
CSARSHADPSTDTQYF
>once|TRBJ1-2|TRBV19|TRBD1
TGTGCCAGTAGGCACCGGGACAGCTATGGCTACACCTTC
CASRHRDSYGYTF
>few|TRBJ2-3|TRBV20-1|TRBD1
TGCAGTGCTATACCTTCAGGGGGTCCAGATACGCAGTATTTT
CSAIPSGGPDTQYF
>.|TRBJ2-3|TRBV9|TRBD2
TGTGCCAGCAGTCAACTAGGAACGGGGGGGAATACGCAGTATTTT
CASSQLGTGGNTQYF
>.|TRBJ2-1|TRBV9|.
TGTGCCAGCAGCGTAACTTCCTACAATGAGCAGTTCTTC
CASSVTSYNEQFF
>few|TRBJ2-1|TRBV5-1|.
TGCGCCAGCAGCTTGGGGTGGGGAGAGCAGTTCTTC
CASSLGWGEQFF
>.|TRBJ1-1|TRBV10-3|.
TGTGCCATCAGTGGGACCGACGATGATTTGAACACTGAAGCTTTCTTT
CAISGTDDDLNTEAFF
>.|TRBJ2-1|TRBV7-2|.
TGTGCCAGCAGCTGGTCTAGCGTCCCCCACAATGAGCAGTTCTTC
CASSWSSVPHNEQFF
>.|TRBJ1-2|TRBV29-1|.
TGCACCGCACTTCCTACAGGGATCTATGGCTACACCTTC
CTALPTGIYGYTF
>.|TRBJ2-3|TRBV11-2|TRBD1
TGTGCCAGCAGCTTAGATCCCGGGACAGGGGAAGATACGCAGTATTTT
CASSLDPGTGEDTQYF
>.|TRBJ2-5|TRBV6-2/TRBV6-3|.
TGTGCCAGCAGGTACCGGGACAAAGAGCAGTACTTC
CASRYRDKEQYF
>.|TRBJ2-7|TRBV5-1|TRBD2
TGCGCCAGCAGCCGGGGGACTAGCGGGAGTCGCTACGAGCAGTACTTC
CASSRGTSGSRYEQYF
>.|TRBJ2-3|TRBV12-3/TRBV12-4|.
TGTGCCAGCAGTCAACTAGGCGGGATTCCAGATACGCAGTATTTT
CASSQLGGIPDTQYF
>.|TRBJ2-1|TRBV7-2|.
TGTGCCAGCAGTCCGACCAGGGCTTCTTTGTACAATGAGCAGTTCTTC
CASSPTRASLYNEQFF
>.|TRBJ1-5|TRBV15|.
TGTGCCACCAGCAGAGATGTGAGGGATCAGCCCCAGCATTTT
CATSRDVRDQPQHF
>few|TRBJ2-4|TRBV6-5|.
TGTGCCAGCAGTTACTCTGCCGGGTTGCCTAACATTCAGTACTTC
CASSYSAGLPNIQYF
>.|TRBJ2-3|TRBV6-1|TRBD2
TGTGCCAGCAGTGCATCCGGGACTAGCCTCCCTAGCACAGATACGCAGTATTTT
CASSASGTSLPSTDTQYF
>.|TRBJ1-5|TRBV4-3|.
TGCGCCAGCAGCCAAATACTGCAGGGCAATCAGCCCCAGCATTTT
CASSQILQGNQPQHF
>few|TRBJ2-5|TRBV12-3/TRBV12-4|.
TGTGCCAGCAGTTTAGCGGGCTATCAGACCCAGTACTTC
CASSLAGYQTQYF
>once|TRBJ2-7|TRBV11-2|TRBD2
TGTGCCAGCAGCTTAGAGGCTAGCGGGAGGCTCTACGAGCAGTACTTC
CASSLEASGRLYEQYF
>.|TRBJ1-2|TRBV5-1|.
TGCGCCAGCAGCACTGGGGGGCAGGTGAGGACCTTC
CASSTGGQVRTF
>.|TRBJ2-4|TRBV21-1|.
TGTGCCAGCAGCAAATTTCGGGGGCAGGGACGGTCTCTAGCCAAAAACATTCAGTACTTC
CASSKFRGQGRSLAKNIQYF
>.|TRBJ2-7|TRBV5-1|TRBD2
TGCGCCAGCAGCCCTTCCCGCGGACTAGCGCGCTCCTACGAGCAGTACTTC
CASSPSRGLARSYEQYF
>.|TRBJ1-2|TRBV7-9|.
TGTGCCAGCACGATACAGGTCTCTAACTATGGCTACACCTTC
CASTIQVSNYGYTF
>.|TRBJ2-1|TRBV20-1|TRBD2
TGCAGTTCAACGGGACTAGCTTACAATGAGCAGTTCTTC
CSSTGLAYNEQFF